This TCR beta chain emerged from a study of Tregs in tolerant kidney transplant recipients. Details on this clone: The antigen remains unidentified. The observed sequence ends 3 residues before the CDR3 terminus, with the missing tail filled in from the germline J gene.

Whole-study findings and limits: This study did not directly address biological reproducibility.

Sequencing used immunoSEQ multiplex PCR; TCRdb keeps in-frame clones, though not all of them. The sample holds roughly 14,000 clones. Germline CDR1 and CDR2: SEHNR and FQNEAQ (reference sequence). This CDR3 spans 15 amino acids. The nonmyeloablative bone marrow transplants came from related graft donors, with transient mixed chimerism. Specimen: CD8+ T cells from blood (PBMCs), collected 6 months after the transplant. This chain uses TRBV7-9 with TRBJ2-3, with 12 bases fitting TRBD1. The sequence was obtained from a human patient who received a combined kidney and bone marrow transplant. Some T cells could come from the graft donor. The covered CDR3 bases are TGTGCCAGCAGCCAAGGGACAGGGGGCTTTCAGCCG. This translates into CASSQGTGGFQP. The full CDR3 protein is CASSQGTGGFQPQYF.